The T cell receptor (beta chain) described here comes from a study of blood T cell repertoires in COVID-19. Using immunoSEQ multiplex PCR, the repertoire was profiled, and TCRdb retains in-frame clones only, with some absent. The sample includes about 65,000 clones, 70% to 90% of them seen just once. CDR1 and CDR2 from the germline V gene are SGHKS and YYEKEE (reference sequence). Trimming pared 4 bases from V and 5 bases from J, leaving 23 bases between. This CDR3 comprises 17 residues. The sequenced sample was peripheral blood. This TCR was sampled from a man older than 75 with acute or convalescent COVID-19. The rearrangement links TRBV5-5 to TRBJ2-3; D might be TRBD2 (6 bases). CDR3 sequence reads: CASSPGVGSLGGDTQYF. The CDR3, as DNA: TGTGCCAGCAGCCCGGGGGTAGGCTCCCTGGGAGGAGATACGCAGTATTTT.